The source of this T cell receptor (beta chain) is a study of HIV-infected patients and healthy controls. This clonotype was seen ten or more times. 400 to 550 ng RNA was reverse transcribed with alpha and beta constant-region primers. Using multiplexing indices, alpha and beta chain libraries were generated apart by chain-specific third strand synthesis. One primer pair amplified all rearrangements per chain; each cDNA got molecular barcodes. A single record per CDR3 protein comes from TCRdb applying MiXCR to the 5' RACE reads. The sample holds 15,000 to 20,000 distinct CDR3 sequences, around 9.3% seen once. With V trimmed by 3 bases and J by 1 base, 8 bases remained unmatched. The CDR3 is 16 amino acids. Whole blood was used without fractionation, so all unsorted peripheral T cells were included.

The gene calls are TRBV12-3 or TRBV12-4 and TRBJ2-5; the match to TRBD2 covers 7 bases. The origin of this receptor is an adult in good health. The sample comprised blood. CDR3 bases: TGTGCCAGCAGTTTTGGTTCTAGCGGTATCCAAGAGACCCAGTACTTC. It codes for CASSFGSSGIQETQYF.